This entry describes one TCR beta chain. This clonotype was seen only a few times. Which antigen it targets is not known. A read error may produce the germline difference seen at one junction end. RNA from unsorted whole blood was extracted with TRIzol reagent, and germline DNA was obtained with the DNeasy Blood & Tissue kit. Patients had chronic HBV infection and were treatment-naive at sampling. About 4 milliliters of peripheral blood were collected into K2EDTA tubes before surgery. The sample belongs to a study of tumor-infiltrating lymphocytes in primary liver carcinoma (dated by TCRdb to about 2017). About the full investigation: Roughly 5 patients with histopathologically diagnosed primary liver carcinoma underwent surgical resection in China between November 2015 and 2016. A total of 35 specimens from 5 patients underwent TCRbeta repertoire sequencing, comprising about 25 tumor regions, 5 adjacent noncancerous liver tissues and 5 peripheral blood samples. Reproducibility between technical replicate repertoires was high, with correlation coefficients above 0.95 and mean shared-clone rates roughly 0.86. The study combined TCRbeta repertoire sequencing, expression microarrays and whole-exome sequencing across five regions of each liver tumor, with adjacent normal tissue and blood. The five patients, three men and two women aged 30 to 69 years, had hepatocellular carcinoma (four) or combined HCC and intrahepatic cholangiocarcinoma (one). Each sample produced about 3.5 to 7.13 million productive TCRbeta reads, and read depth showed no significant difference between tissue types. The five patients had tumors staged T1-T3 N0M0, with maximum diameters ranging from roughly 4.2 to 10 cm.

A constant-region primer and ProtoScript II reverse transcriptase were used to reverse-transcribe TCRbeta-specific cDNA from 500 ng total RNA. The TCRbeta libraries were prepared through three rounds of nested multiplex PCR following a slightly modified ARM-PCR procedure. Each of the first two PCR rounds ran for approximately 10 cycles using multiplex TRBV1-TRBV30 forward primers together with a Cbeta reverse primer. Sample barcodes and Illumina adapters were added in a final 25-cycle PCR using Deep VentR polymerase. Before sequencing, amplicons of 200-500 bp were purified from gel using a QIAquick gel extraction kit. TCRbeta amplicons were sequenced on an Illumina HiSeq 2500 with 250-bp paired-end reads. The study's own analysis went as follows. Reads were quality-trimmed with Trimmomatic v0.33, and paired reads were merged with FLASH v1.2.11 to recover full CDR3 sequences. V, D and J germline segments were assigned to the rearranged TCRbeta sequences using MiGEC v1.2.1b. VDJtools v1.0.0 computed clonotype statistics and Shannon-Wiener diversity indices. To cut down on sampling bias, every analysis after diversity analysis relied on just the 250 most abundant clonotypes from each sample. Starting from the raw public reads, TCRdb applied fastp trimming at Q25, assembled clones with MiXCR and retained in-frame beta chains. Records with the same CDR3 protein are collapsed into one entry carrying the most frequent genes and DNA. It is TCRdb's table, rather than the study itself, that gives the V and J calls and clone size. This sample lists approximately 340,000 distinct CDR3 sequences; almost 65% were detected once. The ten largest clones take up roughly 6.5% of the sample.

Results and caveats for the whole study, not just this receptor: Only the TCR beta chain was sequenced, so true repertoire diversity is likely underestimated because unpaired alpha chains were not captured. Repertoire overlap was found to be higher between tumor regions (mean roughly 36%) than between tumor-adjacent (about 17%) or tumor-blood (roughly 15%) pairs, consistent with antigen-driven expansion. Because the samples were bulk and unsorted, CD4+ and CD8+ T cell repertoires could not be compared. A significantly larger repertoire fraction was made up by the top 250 clones in tumors than in blood (p = 0.039). Only 4 or 5 patients were included in the study, and the authors note that the findings should be validated in a larger study.

Including cysteine and phenylalanine, the CDR3 has 12 amino acids. Only CDR3 DNA remains: 36 bases, in frame from the first base. Based on the germline V gene (reference sequence), the CDR1 and CDR2 sequences are GTSNPN and SVGIG. This TCR came from a man between 40 and 49 years old with primary liver carcinoma and hepatitis B virus infection. The sequenced material came from peripheral blood. This receptor chain uses TRBV30 and TRBJ2-1; the D gene cannot be resolved reliably. The sequenced DNA is TGTGCCTGGAGTATTGGGCCCAATCAGCAGTTCTTC. This sequence encodes CAWSIGPNQQFF.